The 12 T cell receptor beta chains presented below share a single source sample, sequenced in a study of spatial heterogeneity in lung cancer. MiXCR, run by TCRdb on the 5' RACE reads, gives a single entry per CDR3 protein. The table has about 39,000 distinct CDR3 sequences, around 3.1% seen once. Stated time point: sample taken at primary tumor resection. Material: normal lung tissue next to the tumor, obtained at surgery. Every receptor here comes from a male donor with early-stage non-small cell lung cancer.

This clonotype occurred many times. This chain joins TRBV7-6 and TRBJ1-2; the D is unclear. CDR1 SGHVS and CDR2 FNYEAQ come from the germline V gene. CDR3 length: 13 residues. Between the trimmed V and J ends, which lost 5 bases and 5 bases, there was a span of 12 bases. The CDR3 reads CASSLPDGYGYTF. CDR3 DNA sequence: TGTGCCAGCAGCCTTCCCGACGGATATGGCTACACCTTC. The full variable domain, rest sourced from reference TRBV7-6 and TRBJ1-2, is GAGVSQSPRYKVTKRGQDVALRCDPISGHVSLYWYRQALGQGPEFLTYFNYEAQQDKSGLPNDRFSAERPEGSISTLTIQRTEQRDSAMYRCASSLPDGYGYTFGSGTRLTVV.

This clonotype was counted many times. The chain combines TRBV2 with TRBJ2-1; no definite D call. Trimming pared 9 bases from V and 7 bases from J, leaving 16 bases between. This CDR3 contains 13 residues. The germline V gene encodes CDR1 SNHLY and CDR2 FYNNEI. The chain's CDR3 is CASQVEFSNEQFF. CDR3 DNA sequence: TGTGCCAGTCAGGTCGAGTTTTCGAATGAGCAGTTCTTC.

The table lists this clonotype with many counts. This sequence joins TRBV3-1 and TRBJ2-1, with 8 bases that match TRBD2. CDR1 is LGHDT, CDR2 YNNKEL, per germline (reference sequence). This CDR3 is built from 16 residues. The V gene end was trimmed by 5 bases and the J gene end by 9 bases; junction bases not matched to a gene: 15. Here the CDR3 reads CASSGRGGVVQSEQFF. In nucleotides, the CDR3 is TGTGCCAGCAGCGGACGGGGGGGTGTTGTTCAGAGTGAGCAGTTCTTC.

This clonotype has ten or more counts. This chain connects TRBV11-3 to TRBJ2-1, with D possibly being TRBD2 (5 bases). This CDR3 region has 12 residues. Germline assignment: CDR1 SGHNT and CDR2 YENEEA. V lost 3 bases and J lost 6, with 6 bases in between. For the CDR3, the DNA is TGTGCCAGCAGCTTCGCGGGCAATGAGCAGTTCTTC. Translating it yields CASSFAGNEQFF.

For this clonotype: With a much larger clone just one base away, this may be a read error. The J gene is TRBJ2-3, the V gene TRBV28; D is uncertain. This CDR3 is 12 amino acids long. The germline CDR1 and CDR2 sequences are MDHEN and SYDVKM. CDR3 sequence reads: CTSSIDLGTQYF. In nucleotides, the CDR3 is TGTACCAGCAGTATTGACCTGGGTACGCAGTATTTT.

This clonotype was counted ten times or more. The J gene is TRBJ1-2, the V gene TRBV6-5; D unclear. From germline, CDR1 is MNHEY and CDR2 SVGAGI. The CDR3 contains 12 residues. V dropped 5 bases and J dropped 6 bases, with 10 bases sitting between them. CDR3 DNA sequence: TGTGCCAGCAGTGCAGGATCCCATGGCTACACCTTC. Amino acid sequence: CASSAGSHGYTF.

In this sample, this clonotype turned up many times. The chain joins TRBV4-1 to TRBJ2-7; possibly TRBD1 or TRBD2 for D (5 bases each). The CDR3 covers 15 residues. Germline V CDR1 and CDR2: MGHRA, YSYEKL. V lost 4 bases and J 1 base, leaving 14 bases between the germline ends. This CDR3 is CASSPDSGGSYEQYF. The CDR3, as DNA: TGCGCCAGCAGCCCAGACAGTGGGGGTTCCTACGAGCAGTACTTC.

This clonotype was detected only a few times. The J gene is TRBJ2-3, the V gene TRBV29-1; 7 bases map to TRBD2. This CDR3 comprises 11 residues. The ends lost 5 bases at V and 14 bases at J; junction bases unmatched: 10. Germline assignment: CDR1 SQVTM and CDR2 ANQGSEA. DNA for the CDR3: TGCAGCGTTCGTGCTAGCGGTATGAGGTATTTT. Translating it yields CSVRASGMRYF.

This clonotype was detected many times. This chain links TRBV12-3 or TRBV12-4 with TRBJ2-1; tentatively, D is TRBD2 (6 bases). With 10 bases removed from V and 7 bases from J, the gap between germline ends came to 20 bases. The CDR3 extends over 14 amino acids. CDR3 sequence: CATRSEGRTNEQFF. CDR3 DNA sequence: TGTGCCACTAGGTCGGAGGGAAGGACTAATGAGCAGTTCTTC.

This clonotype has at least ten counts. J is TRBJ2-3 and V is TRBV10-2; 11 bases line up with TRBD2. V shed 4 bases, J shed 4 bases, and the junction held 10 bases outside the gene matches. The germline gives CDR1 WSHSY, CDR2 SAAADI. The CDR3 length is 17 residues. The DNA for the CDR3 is TGCGCCAGCAGTGGTACCCTAGCGGGGGGTGAGGCAGATACGCAGTATTTT. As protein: CASSGTLAGGEADTQYF.

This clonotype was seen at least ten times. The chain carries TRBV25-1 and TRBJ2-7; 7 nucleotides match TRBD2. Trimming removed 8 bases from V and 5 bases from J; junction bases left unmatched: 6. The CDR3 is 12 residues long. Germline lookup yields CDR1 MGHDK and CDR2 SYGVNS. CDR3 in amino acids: CASGASGNEQYF. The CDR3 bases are TGTGCCAGCGGGGCTAGCGGCAACGAGCAGTACTTC.

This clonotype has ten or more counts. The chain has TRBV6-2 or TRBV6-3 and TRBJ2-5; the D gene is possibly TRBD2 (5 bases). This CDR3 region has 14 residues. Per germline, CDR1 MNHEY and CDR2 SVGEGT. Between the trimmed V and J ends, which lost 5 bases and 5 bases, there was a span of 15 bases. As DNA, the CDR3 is TGTGCCAGCAGTAGCGGATCTCCCCCCGAGACCCAGTACTTC. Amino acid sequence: CASSSGSPPETQYF.